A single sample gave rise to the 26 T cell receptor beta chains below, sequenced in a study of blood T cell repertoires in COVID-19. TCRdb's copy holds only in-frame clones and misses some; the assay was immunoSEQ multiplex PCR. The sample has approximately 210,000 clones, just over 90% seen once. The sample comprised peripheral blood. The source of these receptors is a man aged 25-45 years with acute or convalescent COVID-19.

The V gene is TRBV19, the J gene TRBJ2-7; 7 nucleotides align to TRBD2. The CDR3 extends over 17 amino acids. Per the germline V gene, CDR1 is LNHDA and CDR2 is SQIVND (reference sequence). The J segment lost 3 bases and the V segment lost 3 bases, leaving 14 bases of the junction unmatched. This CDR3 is CASSIQGGSAGDYEQYF. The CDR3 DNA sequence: TGTGCCAGTAGTATCCAGGGAGGTTCTGCGGGGGACTACGAGCAGTACTTC. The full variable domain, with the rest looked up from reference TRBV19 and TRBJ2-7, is DGGITQSPKYLFRKEGQNVTLSCEQNLNHDAMYWYRQDPGQGLRLIYYSQIVNDFQKGDIAEGYSVSREKKESFPLTVTSAQKNPTAFYLCASSIQGGSAGDYEQYFGPGTRLTVT.

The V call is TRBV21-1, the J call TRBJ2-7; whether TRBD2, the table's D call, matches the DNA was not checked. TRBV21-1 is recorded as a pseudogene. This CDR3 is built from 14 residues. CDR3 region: CASSKGGRANEQYF. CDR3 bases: TGTGCCAGCAGCAAAGGCGGGAGGGCGAATGAGCAGTACTTC.

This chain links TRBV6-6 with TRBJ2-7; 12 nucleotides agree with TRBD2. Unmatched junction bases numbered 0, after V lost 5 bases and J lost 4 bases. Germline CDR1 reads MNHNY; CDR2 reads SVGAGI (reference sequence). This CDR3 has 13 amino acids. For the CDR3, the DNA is TGTGCCAGCAGTGGGACTAGCGGGTACGAGCAGTACTTC. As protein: CASSGTSGYEQYF.

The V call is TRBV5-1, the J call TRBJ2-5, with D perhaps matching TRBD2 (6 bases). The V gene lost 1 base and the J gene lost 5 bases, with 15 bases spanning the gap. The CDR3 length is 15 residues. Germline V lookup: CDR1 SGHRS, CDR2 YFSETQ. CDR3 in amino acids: CASSLSGLLLETQYF. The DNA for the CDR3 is TGCGCCAGCAGCTTGTCGGGACTTCTTTTGGAGACCCAGTACTTC.

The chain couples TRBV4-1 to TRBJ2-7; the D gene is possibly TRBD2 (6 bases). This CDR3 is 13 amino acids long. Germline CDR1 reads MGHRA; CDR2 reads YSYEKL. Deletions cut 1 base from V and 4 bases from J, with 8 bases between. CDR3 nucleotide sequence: TGCGCCAGCAGCCAAGGGGAGGCATACGAGCAGTACTTC. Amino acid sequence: CASSQGEAYEQYF.

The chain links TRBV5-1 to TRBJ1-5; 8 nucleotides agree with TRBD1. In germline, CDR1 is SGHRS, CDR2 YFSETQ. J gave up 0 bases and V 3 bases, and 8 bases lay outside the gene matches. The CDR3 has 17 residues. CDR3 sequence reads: CASSWARQGISNQPQHF. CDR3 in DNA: TGCGCCAGCAGCTGGGCCAGACAGGGGATTAGCAATCAGCCCCAGCATTTT. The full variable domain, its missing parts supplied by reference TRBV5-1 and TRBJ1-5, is KAGVTQTPRYLIKTRGQQVTLSCSPISGHRSVSWYQQTPGQGLQFLFEYFSETQRNKGNFPGRFSGRQFSNSRSEMNVSTLELGDSALYLCASSWARQGISNQPQHFGDGTRLSIL.

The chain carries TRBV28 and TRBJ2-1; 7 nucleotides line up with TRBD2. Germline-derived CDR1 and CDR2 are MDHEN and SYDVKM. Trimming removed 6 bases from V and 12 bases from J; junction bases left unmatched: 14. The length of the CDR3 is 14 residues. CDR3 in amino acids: CASRTLGAGVGQFF. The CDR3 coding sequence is TGTGCCAGCAGGACCCTCGGGGCGGGAGTAGGGCAGTTCTTC.

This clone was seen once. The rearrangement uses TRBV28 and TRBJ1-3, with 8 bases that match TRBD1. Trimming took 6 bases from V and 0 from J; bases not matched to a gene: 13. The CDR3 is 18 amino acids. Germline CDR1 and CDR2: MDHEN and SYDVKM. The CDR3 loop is CASRRQQGGYGSGNTIYF. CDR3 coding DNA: TGTGCCAGCAGGCGTCAACAGGGGGGGTATGGCTCTGGAAACACCATATATTTT.

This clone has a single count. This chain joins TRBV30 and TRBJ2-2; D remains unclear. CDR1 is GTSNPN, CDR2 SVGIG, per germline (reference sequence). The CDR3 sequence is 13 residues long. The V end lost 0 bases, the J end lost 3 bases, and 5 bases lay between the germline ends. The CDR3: CAWSVSDTGELFF. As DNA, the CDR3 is TGTGCCTGGAGTGTATCGGACACCGGGGAGCTGTTTTTT.

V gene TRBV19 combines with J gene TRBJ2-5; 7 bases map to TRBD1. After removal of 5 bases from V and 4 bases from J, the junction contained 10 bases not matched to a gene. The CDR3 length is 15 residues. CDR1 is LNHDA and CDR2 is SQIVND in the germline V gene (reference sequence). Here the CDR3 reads CASSFVGRGSETQYF. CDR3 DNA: TGTGCCAGTAGTTTTGTCGGCAGGGGGTCAGAGACCCAGTACTTC.

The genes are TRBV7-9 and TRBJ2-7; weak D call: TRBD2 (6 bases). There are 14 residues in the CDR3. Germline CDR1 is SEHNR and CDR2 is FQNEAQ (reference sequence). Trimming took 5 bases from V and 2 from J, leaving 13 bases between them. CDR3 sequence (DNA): TGTGCCAGCAGCCCTGTAGGAGGGCCCTACGAGCAGTACTTC. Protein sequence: CASSPVGGPYEQYF.

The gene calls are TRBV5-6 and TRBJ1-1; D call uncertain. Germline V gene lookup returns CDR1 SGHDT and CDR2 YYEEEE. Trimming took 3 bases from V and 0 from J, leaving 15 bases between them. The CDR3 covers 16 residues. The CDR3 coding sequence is TGTGCCAGCAGCTCGAGGGTATGGCAGATGAACACTGAAGCTTTCTTT. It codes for CASSSRVWQMNTEAFF.

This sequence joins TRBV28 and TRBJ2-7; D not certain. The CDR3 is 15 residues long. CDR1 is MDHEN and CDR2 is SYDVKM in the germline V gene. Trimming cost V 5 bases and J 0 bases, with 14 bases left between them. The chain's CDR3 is CASSTTDTYSYEQYF. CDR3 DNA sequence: TGTGCCAGCAGTACAACCGACACTTACTCCTACGAGCAGTACTTC. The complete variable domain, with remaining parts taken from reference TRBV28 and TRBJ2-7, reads DVKVTQSSRYLVKRTGEKVFLECVQDMDHENMFWYRQDPGLGLRLIYFSYDVKMKEKGDIPEGYSVSREKKERFSLILESASTNQTSMYLCASSTTDTYSYEQYFGPGTRLTVT.

The CDR3 protein is CASSRGGGTEKLFF. CDR3 sequence (DNA): TGTGCCAGCAGCCGCGGGGGCGGGACTGAAAAACTGTTTTTT. The genes are TRBV3-1 (or the pseudogene TRBV3-2) and TRBJ1-4, with a possible D match to TRBD1 (6 bases). The CDR3 length is 14 residues. The V and J ends lost 4 bases and 7 bases respectively, with 13 bases between them. The germline CDR1 and CDR2 sequences are LGHDT and YNNKEL (reference sequence).

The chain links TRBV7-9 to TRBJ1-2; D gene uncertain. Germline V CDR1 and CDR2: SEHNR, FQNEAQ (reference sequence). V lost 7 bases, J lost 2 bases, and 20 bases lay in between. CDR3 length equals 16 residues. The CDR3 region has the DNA TGTGCCAGCACCCGAGCGTACCGGGTTCAAAACTATGGCTACACCTTC. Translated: CASTRAYRVQNYGYTF.

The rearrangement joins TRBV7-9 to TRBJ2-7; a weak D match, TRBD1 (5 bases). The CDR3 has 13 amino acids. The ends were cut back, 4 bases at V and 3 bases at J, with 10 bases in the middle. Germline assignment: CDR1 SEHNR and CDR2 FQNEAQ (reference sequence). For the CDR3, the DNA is TGTGCCAGCAGCTACCCCGACAGCTACGAGCAGTACTTC. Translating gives CASSYPDSYEQYF.

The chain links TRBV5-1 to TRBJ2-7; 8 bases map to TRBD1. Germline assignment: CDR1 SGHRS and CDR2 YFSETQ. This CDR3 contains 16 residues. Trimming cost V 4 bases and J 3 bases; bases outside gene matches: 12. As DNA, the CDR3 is TGCGCCAGCAGCGCCGCCGGGACAGGCGTTAGCTACGAGCAGTACTTC. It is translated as CASSAAGTGVSYEQYF.

DNA for the CDR3: TGTGCCATCAGCGGACAGAATTACGAGCAGTACTTC. Translation: CAISGQNYEQYF. The J gene is TRBJ2-7, the V gene TRBV10-3; maybe TRBD1 (6 bases). The CDR3 is 12 residues long. Germline-derived CDR1 and CDR2 are ENHRY and SYGVKD. V lost 6 bases, J lost 4 bases, and 10 bases lay in between.

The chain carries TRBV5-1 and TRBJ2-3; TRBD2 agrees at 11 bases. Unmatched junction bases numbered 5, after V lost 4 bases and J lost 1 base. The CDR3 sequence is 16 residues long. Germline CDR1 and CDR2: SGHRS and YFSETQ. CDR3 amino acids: CASSPLLAGGTDTQYF. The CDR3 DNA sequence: TGCGCCAGCAGCCCTCTACTAGCGGGAGGCACAGATACGCAGTATTTT.

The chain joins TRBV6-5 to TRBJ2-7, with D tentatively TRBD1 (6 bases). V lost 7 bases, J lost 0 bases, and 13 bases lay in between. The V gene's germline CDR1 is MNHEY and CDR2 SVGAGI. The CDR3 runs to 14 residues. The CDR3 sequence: CASTKGGNSYEQYF. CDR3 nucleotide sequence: TGTGCCAGCACGAAAGGGGGTAACTCCTACGAGCAGTACTTC.

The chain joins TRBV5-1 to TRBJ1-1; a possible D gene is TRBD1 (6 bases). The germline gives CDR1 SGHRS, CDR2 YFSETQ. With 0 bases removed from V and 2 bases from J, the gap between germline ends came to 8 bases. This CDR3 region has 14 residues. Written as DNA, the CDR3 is TGCGCCAGCAGCTTGGCAGGGGCCAACACTGAAGCTTTCTTT. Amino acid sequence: CASSLAGANTEAFF.

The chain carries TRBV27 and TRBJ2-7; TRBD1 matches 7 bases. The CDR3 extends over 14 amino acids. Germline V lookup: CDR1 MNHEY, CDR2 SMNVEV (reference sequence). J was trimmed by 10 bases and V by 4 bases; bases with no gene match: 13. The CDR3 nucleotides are TGTGCCAGCAGTTATAATCCCGGGACAGTCCAACAGTACTTC. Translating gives CASSYNPGTVQQYF.

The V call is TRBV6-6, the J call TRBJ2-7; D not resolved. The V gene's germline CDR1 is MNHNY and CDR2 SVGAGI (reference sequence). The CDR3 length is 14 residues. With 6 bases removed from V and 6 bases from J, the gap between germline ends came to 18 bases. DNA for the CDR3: TGTGCCAGCAGGGAGTATGCTGGGTACTTCGAGCAGTACTTC. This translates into CASREYAGYFEQYF.

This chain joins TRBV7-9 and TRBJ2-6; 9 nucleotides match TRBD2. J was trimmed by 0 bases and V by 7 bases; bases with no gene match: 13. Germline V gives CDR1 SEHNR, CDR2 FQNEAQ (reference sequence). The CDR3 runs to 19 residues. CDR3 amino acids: CASTSGETSGLSGANVLTF. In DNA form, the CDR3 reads TGTGCCAGCACCTCCGGGGAGACTAGCGGACTCTCTGGGGCCAACGTCCTGACTTTC.

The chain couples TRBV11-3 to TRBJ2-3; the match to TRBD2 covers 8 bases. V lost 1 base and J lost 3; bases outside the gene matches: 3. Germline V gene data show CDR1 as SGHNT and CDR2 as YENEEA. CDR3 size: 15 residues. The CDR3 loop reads CASSLGTSRTDTQYF. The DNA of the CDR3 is TGTGCCAGCAGCTTAGGGACTAGCAGGACAGATACGCAGTATTTT.

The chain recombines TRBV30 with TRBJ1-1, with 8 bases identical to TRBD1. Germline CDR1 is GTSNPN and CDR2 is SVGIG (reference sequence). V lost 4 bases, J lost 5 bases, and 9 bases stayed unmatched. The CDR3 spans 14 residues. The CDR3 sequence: CAWKVYRGDTEAFF. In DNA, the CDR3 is TGTGCCTGGAAAGTTTACAGGGGGGATACTGAAGCTTTCTTT.